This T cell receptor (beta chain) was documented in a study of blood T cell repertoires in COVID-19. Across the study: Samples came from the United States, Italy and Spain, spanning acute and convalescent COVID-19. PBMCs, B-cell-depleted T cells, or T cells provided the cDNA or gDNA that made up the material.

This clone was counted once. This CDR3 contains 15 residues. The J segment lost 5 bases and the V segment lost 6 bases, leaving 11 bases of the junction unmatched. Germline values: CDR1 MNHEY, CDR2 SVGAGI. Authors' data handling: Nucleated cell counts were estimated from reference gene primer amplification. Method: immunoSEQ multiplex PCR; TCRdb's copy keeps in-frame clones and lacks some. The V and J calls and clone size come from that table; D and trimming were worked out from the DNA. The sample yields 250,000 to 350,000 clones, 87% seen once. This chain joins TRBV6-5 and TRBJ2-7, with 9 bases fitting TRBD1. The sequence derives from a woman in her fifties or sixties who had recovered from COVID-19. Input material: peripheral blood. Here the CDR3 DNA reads TGTGCCAGCAGCGACGTTAGACAGGGGGAAAACGAGCAGTACTTC. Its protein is CASSDVRQGENEQYF.